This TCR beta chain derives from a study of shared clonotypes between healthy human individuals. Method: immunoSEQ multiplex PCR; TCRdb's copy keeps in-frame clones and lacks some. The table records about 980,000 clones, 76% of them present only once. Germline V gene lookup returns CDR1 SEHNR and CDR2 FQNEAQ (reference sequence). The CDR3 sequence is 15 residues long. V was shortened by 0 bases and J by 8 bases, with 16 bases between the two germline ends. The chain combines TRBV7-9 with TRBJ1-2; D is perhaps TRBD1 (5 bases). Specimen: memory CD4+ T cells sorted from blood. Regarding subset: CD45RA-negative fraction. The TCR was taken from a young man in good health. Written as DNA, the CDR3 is TGTGCCAGCAGCTTAGCCCCTTGGGGGAGAGGCGGCTACACCTTC. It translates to CASSLAPWGRGGYTF.